A single sample gave rise to the 30 T cell receptor beta chains below, sequenced in a study of breast tumors, draining lymph nodes, adjacent tissues. Axillary draining lymph nodes of breast cancer patients supplied the node samples. TCRdb independently ran MiXCR on the multiplex PCR reads; one entry per CDR3 protein. The repertoire holds 200,000 to 300,000 distinct CDR3 sequences, with under 35% as singletons. The sequenced sample consisted of axillary lymph node tissue. These receptor sequences come from a female donor with breast cancer. Some clones in this sample may be carry-over from other donors' samples.

Ten or more counts support this clonotype. The chain links TRBV7-9 to TRBJ1-6; 11 bases agree with TRBD1. Germline V gives CDR1 SEHNR, CDR2 FQNEAQ (reference sequence). Unmatched junction bases numbered 23, after V lost 5 bases and J lost 14 bases. The CDR3 loop spans 19 amino acids. CDR3 nucleotide sequence: TGTGCCAGCAGCCGACCGGGACAGGGGGTAGCTGGGACGCTCAGGGCCCTCCACTTT. It specifies CASSRPGQGVAGTLRALHF.

In its sample, this clonotype was seen many times. The V gene is TRBV7-9, the J gene TRBJ2-1; possibly TRBD1 or TRBD2 for D (6 bases each). CDR3 length: 13 residues. CDR1 and CDR2 from the germline V gene are SEHNR and FQNEAQ (reference sequence). Trimming pared 4 bases from V and 9 bases from J, leaving 13 bases between. The DNA for the CDR3 is TGTGCCAGCAGCTGGGGGGCGGGTGGTGAGCAGTTCTTC. Its protein is CASSWGAGGEQFF.

This clonotype was observed at least ten times. The V and J genes are TRBV5-6 and TRBJ2-5; 7 nucleotides agree with TRBD2. Germline CDR1 SGHDT, CDR2 YYEEEE. The J segment lost 5 bases and the V segment lost 6 bases, leaving 13 bases of the junction unmatched. This CDR3 contains 15 residues. The CDR3 loop reads CASNSGLREGETQYF. Here the CDR3 DNA reads TGTGCCAGCAACTCCGGCCTAAGGGAGGGGGAGACCCAGTACTTC. Combining the CDR3 with reference TRBV5-6 and TRBJ2-5 gives the whole variable domain DAGVTQSPTHLIKTRGQQVTLRCSPKSGHDTVSWYQQALGQGPQFIFQYYEEEERQRGNFPDRFSGHQFPNYSSELNVNALLLGDSALYLCASNSGLREGETQYFGPGTRLLVL.

This clonotype was counted at least ten times. The V call is TRBV7-2, the J call TRBJ2-7; tentative D call: TRBD2 (6 bases). Germline V gives CDR1 SGHTA, CDR2 FQGNSA. The CDR3 is 14 residues long. V was clipped by 2 bases and J by 3 bases, with 11 bases between them. CDR3 sequence: CASSLLPSVYEQYF. In nucleotides, the CDR3 is TGTGCCAGCAGCTTACTTCCTAGCGTCTACGAGCAGTACTTC.

There are many counts of this clonotype. The chain joins TRBV24-1 to TRBJ1-2; D is unclear. With 7 bases removed from V and 2 bases from J, the gap between germline ends came to 7 bases. The CDR3 is 12 residues long. Germline V gene lookup returns CDR1 KGHDR and CDR2 SFDVKD. CDR3 sequence (DNA): TGTGCCACCAGGGATACGAACTATGGCTACACCTTC. Translation gives CATRDTNYGYTF.

Remarks on this clonotype: This may come from a read error, since a much larger clone is one base off. In this CDR3 the conserved last residue, phenylalanine or tryptophan, is missing, so a read error is likely. This sequence joins TRBV7-9 and TRBJ2-1, with TRBD2 identical over 9 bases. Looked up from germline, CDR1 is SEHNR and CDR2 is FQNEAQ (reference sequence). J gave up 8 bases and V 1 base, and 3 bases lay outside the gene matches. This CDR3 comprises 14 residues. CDR3 region: CASSLEIAGDEQFL. As DNA, the CDR3 is TGTGCCAGCAGCTTAGAAATAGCGGGAGATGAGCAGTTCCTC.

The sample holds a few counts of this clonotype. V is TRBV3-1 and J is TRBJ2-1, with TRBD1 as a possible D gene (7 bases). This CDR3 comprises 15 residues. V dropped 4 bases and J dropped 7 bases, with 17 bases sitting between them. Looked up from germline, CDR1 is LGHDT and CDR2 is YNNKEL (reference sequence). The CDR3 loop is CASSPDRAGGNEQFF. DNA for the CDR3: TGTGCCAGCAGCCCCGACAGGGCAGGGGGGAATGAGCAGTTCTTC.

In regard to this clonotype: A much larger clone differs from this one at a single base, so this may be a read error. The rearrangement uses TRBV6-1 and TRBJ1-5; 8 nucleotides align to TRBD1. This CDR3 comprises 15 residues. The germline V gene has CDR1 MNHNS and CDR2 SASEGT. This chain's CDR3 is CASSEAAGGNRPQHF. The CDR3 DNA follows: TGTGCCAGCAGTGAAGCAGCAGGGGGCAATCGGCCCCAGCATTTT.

The table lists this clonotype with many counts. The rearrangement uses TRBV9 and TRBJ2-3; D remains ambiguous. The V end was cut by 3 bases, the J end by 0 bases, with 8 bases between. Germline V gene lookup returns CDR1 SGDLS and CDR2 YYNGEE. The CDR3 extends over 14 amino acids. The CDR3 here is CASSAGSSTDTQYF. DNA of the CDR3: TGTGCCAGCAGCGCTGGAAGTAGCACAGATACGCAGTATTTT.

There are a few counts of this clonotype. A much larger clone differs by one base, so this may be a read error. The V gene is TRBV12-3 or TRBV12-4, the J gene TRBJ2-7; a possible D gene is TRBD1 (5 bases). The CDR3 length is 14 residues. Trimming took 1 base from V and 8 from J, leaving 15 bases between them. The CDR3 DNA follows: TGTGCCAGCAGTTTAGGGGGCTTTATTACGAAGCAGTACTTC. This sequence encodes CASSLGGFITKQYF.

On this clonotype itself: With a much larger clone just one base away, this may be a read error. The rearrangement links TRBV4-1 to TRBJ1-5; D is possibly TRBD1 (5 bases). The CDR3 is 14 residues long. V gave up 1 base and J gave up 9 bases, with 13 bases separating them. Germline CDR1 is MGHRA and CDR2 is YSYEKL. The CDR3, as DNA: TGCGCCAGCAGCCAAGGGACACCTTATCGGCCCCAGCATTTT. Its protein is CASSQGTPYRPQHF.

On this clonotype: Sequence at one end of the junction differs from germline and may be a read error. The chain employs TRBV19 and TRBJ2-3, with D unclear. CDR3 length: 13 residues. CDR1 and CDR2 (germline): LNHDA, SQIVND (reference sequence). The CDR3 nucleotides are TGTGCCAGTAGTTGGGGTTCTGGAGATACACAGTATTTT. This gives the protein CASSWGSGDTQYF.

This clonotype has a handful of counts. The V and J genes are TRBV27 and TRBJ2-1; D is ambiguous. V was shortened by 6 bases and J by 9 bases, with 12 bases between the two germline ends. The germline gives CDR1 MNHEY, CDR2 SMNVEV (reference sequence). The CDR3 extends over 12 amino acids. The CDR3 region has the DNA TGTGCCAGCAGCCGCAGTCTGAGTGAGCAGTTCTTC. Translating gives CASSRSLSEQFF.

Note on this clonotype: At one end the junction does not follow the germline gene, possibly because of a read error. The chain combines TRBV5-1 with TRBJ2-1; 7 bases fit TRBD2. The germline CDR1 and CDR2 sequences are SGHRS and YFSETQ. CDR3 length equals 14 residues. CDR3 region: CASSLDLADNEQFF. The CDR3 coding sequence is TGCGCCAGCAGCTTGGACCTAGCGGACAACGAGCAGTTCTTC. The variable domain in full, completed from reference TRBV5-1 and TRBJ2-1, reads KAGVTQTPRYLIKTRGQQVTLSCSPISGHRSVSWYQQTPGQGLQFLFEYFSETQRNKGNFPGRFSGRQFSNSRSEMNVSTLELGDSALYLCASSLDLADNEQFFGPGTRLTVL.

The chain joins TRBV20-1 to TRBJ1-2; TRBD1 agrees at 7 bases. Germline V gene sequence: CDR1 DFQATT, CDR2 SNEGSKA (reference sequence). The CDR3 spans 15 residues. The V and J ends lost 1 base and 6 bases, in that order; junction bases with no gene match: 11. In DNA form, the CDR3 reads TGCAGTGCTAGAGGCGGGAGGGGGCGGTACGATGGCTACACCTTC. Amino acid sequence: CSARGGRGRYDGYTF.

There are many counts of this clonotype. V gene TRBV20-1 combines with J gene TRBJ2-2; D call uncertain. Looked up from germline, CDR1 is DFQATT and CDR2 is SNEGSKA (reference sequence). Trimming took 6 bases from V and 1 from J, leaving 9 bases between them. This CDR3 region has 13 residues. The CDR3 here is CSAAPLNTGELFF. The CDR3 DNA follows: TGCAGTGCCGCCCCCTTGAACACCGGGGAGCTGTTTTTT.

This clonotype came up many times. The chain couples TRBV5-1 to TRBJ2-3; D uncertain. This CDR3 has 13 amino acids. Germline CDR1 is SGHRS and CDR2 is YFSETQ. The ends were cut back, 6 bases at V and 4 bases at J, with 12 bases in the middle. The CDR3 bases are TGCGCCAGCAATAGAGAGCTCCCAGATACGCAGTATTTT. Encoded protein: CASNRELPDTQYF.

This clonotype has a count of ten or more. V gene TRBV11-2 combines with J gene TRBJ1-4; 10 positions agree with TRBD1. Germline V CDR1 and CDR2: SGHAT, FQNNGV. There are 16 residues in the CDR3. Trimming at V came to 1 base and at J to 7 bases, leaving 6 bases not matched to a gene. CDR3 in amino acids: CASSLGTGGFGEKLFF. The CDR3 nucleotides read TGTGCCAGCAGCTTAGGGACAGGGGGTTTCGGTGAAAAACTGTTTTTT. The full variable domain, its missing parts supplied by reference TRBV11-2 and TRBJ1-4, is EAGVAQSPRYKIIEKRQSVAFWCNPISGHATLYWYQQILGQGPKLLIQFQNNGVVDDSQLPKDRFSAERLKGVDSTLKIQPAKLEDSAVYLCASSLGTGGFGEKLFFGSGTQLSVL.

The chain carries TRBV5-1 and TRBJ2-7, with TRBD1 matching over 7 bases. The germline CDR1 and CDR2 sequences are SGHRS and YFSETQ. V lost 0 bases and J lost 5; bases outside the gene matches: 11. The CDR3 length is 16 residues. Written as DNA, the CDR3 is TGCGCCAGCAGCTTGGGGGGGTCGACAGGGTGGGACGAGCAGTACTTC. Encoded protein: CASSLGGSTGWDEQYF.

With regard to this clonotype: Possible read error: a much larger clone is one base away. The chain joins TRBV11-3 to TRBJ2-1; D is undetermined. The CDR3 runs 15 residues. Germline assignment: CDR1 SGHNT and CDR2 YENEEA. The CDR3 sequence: CASSLDRQEHNERFF. The CDR3, as DNA: TGTGCCAGCAGCTTAGATCGGCAGGAACACAATGAGCGGTTCTTC.

The table lists this clonotype with many counts. V and J are TRBV11-2 and TRBJ2-5; 7 bases fit TRBD2. The CDR3 loop spans 17 amino acids. The germline gives CDR1 SGHAT, CDR2 FQNNGV. The J segment lost 2 bases and the V segment lost 3 bases, leaving 12 bases of the junction unmatched. The CDR3 DNA sequence: TGTGCCAGCAGCTTTCATTCCGGCCTAGCGGAACAAGAGACCCAGTACTTC. This codes for CASSFHSGLAEQETQYF.

A few counts support this clonotype. The chain links TRBV6-1 to TRBJ2-3; no reliable D call. V was pared by 3 bases and J by 4 bases, with 11 bases between. The CDR3 covers 14 residues. Germline CDR1 MNHNS, CDR2 SASEGT. CDR3: CASSDAFKADTQYF. The CDR3 bases are TGTGCCAGCAGTGACGCGTTCAAGGCAGATACGCAGTATTTT.

This clonotype occurred many times. The rearrangement uses TRBV4-1 and TRBJ2-1; TRBD1 matches at 7 bases. V shed 2 bases, J shed 4 bases, and the junction held 11 bases outside the gene matches. CDR3 size: 17 residues. Germline CDR1 MGHRA, CDR2 YSYEKL. DNA of the CDR3: TGCGCCAGCAGCCAACATACAGGGGCCGTTGGGTACAATGAGCAGTTCTTC. This sequence encodes CASSQHTGAVGYNEQFF.

This clonotype was recorded at least ten times. The V call is TRBV12-3 or TRBV12-4, the J call TRBJ2-1, with 9 bases fitting TRBD2. The CDR3 has 14 residues. Unmatched junction bases numbered 9, after V lost 6 bases and J lost 9 bases. CDR3 DNA sequence: TGTGCCAGCAGCTTTGGCGGGAGGGCCAGTGAGCAGTTCTTC. It codes for CASSFGGRASEQFF.

Remarks on this clonotype: This sequence may be a read error, since a much larger clone differs from it by one base. The genes are TRBV12-3 or TRBV12-4 and TRBJ2-3, with D unresolved. This CDR3 is 16 amino acids long. V was shortened by 3 bases and J by 6 bases, with 19 bases between the two germline ends. CDR3 coding DNA: TGTGCCAGCAGTTTTTCACCGGCTTATCGGATTGATACGCAGTATTTT. It codes for CASSFSPAYRIDTQYF.

This clonotype showed up many times. The CDR3 loop reads CSVGTAYEQYF. The DNA of the CDR3 is TGCAGCGTTGGGACAGCCTACGAGCAGTACTTC. V usage is TRBV29-1 and J usage is TRBJ2-7, with a tentative D call TRBD1 (6 bases). V was cut by 4 bases and J by 2 bases, with 6 bases left in between. The CDR3 spans 11 residues. The germline CDR1 and CDR2 sequences are SQVTM and ANQGSEA.

The rearrangement uses TRBV28 and TRBJ1-1; D perhaps matches TRBD1 (6 bases). CDR1 is MDHEN, CDR2 SYDVKM, per germline. The CDR3 sequence is 12 residues long. The ends were cut back, 6 bases at V and 13 bases at J, with 18 bases in the middle. The CDR3 is CASSQRLDRLFF. CDR3 DNA sequence: TGTGCCAGCAGCCAACGATTGGACAGACTTTTCTTT. Together with reference TRBV28 and TRBJ1-1, the CDR3 gives the full variable domain: DVKVTQSSRYLVKRTGEKVFLECVQDMDHENMFWYRQDPGLGLRLIYFSYDVKMKEKGDIPEGYSVSREKKERFSLILESASTNQTSMYLCASSQRLDRLFFGQGTRLTVV.

This clonotype came up many times. The chain combines TRBV6-5 with TRBJ1-2; TRBD1 agrees at 7 bases. From germline, CDR1 is MNHEY and CDR2 SVGAGI. This CDR3 is 15 amino acids long. With 5 bases clipped from V and 1 base from J, the junction kept 7 bases outside the gene matches. The CDR3 protein is CASSRGQAVNYGYTF. CDR3 DNA sequence: TGTGCCAGCAGTAGAGGACAGGCCGTTAACTATGGCTACACCTTC.

The chain employs TRBV2 and TRBJ2-5; TRBD2 matches at 7 bases. Germline-derived CDR1 and CDR2 are SNHLY and FYNNEI. This CDR3 region has 16 residues. The J segment lost 3 bases and the V segment lost 2 bases, leaving 9 bases of the junction unmatched. The CDR3 sequence is CASSEIIRGEEETQYF. The CDR3 DNA sequence: TGTGCCAGCAGTGAAATCATCCGGGGGGAGGAAGAGACCCAGTACTTC.

The chain uses TRBV15 and TRBJ1-6, with D maybe TRBD1 (5 bases). Per the germline V gene, CDR1 is LNHNV and CDR2 is YYDKDF (reference sequence). The CDR3 has 13 residues. Trimming left V 5 bases short and J 10 bases short, with 12 bases between. The CDR3 loop is CATSLGAGSPLHF. CDR3 sequence (DNA): TGTGCCACCAGCCTAGGGGCAGGATCACCCCTCCACTTT.